The rows below give T cell receptor beta chains drawn from one sample of a study of OX40 agonist ivuxolimab in advanced cancers. Clones were read by immunoSEQ multiplex PCR, and TCRdb kept only the in-frame ones, dropping some. This table holds about 31,000 clones, around nine tenths found once. The sequencing used CD4+ or CD8+ T cells sorted from blood, collected in a trial of the OX40 agonist ivuxolimab. Receptors were obtained from an adult with an advanced solid tumor such as melanoma, head and neck, liver or kidney cancer. The CDR3 runs from the conserved cysteine through the conserved F or W. D genes are given only for firm matches. The listing skips clone size in some rows; elsewhere it reads once, few, many or a size class.

v_gene,abundance,j_gene,d_gene,CDR3nt,CDR3aa
TRBV5-5,.,TRBJ1-4,.,TGTGCCAGCAGCTTTTCAGCGGGACACCTAACAACTAATGAAAAACTGTTTTTT,CASSFSAGHLTTNEKLFF
TRBV6-6,medium-sized,TRBJ2-1,TRBD2,TGTGCCAGCAAGGGACTAGGTTCCTACAATGAGCAGTTCTTC,CASKGLGSYNEQFF
TRBV6-1,.,TRBJ2-1,.,TGTGCCAGCAGTGAATTCCTAGCCGGAAACCACCCCTACAATGAGCAGTTCTTC,CASSEFLAGNHPYNEQFF
TRBV2,.,TRBJ2-4,.,TGTGCCAGCAATGATCCCGGTAGGGATGGGGCCAAAAACATTCAGTACTTC,CASNDPGRDGAKNIQYF
TRBV6-5,once,TRBJ1-1,.,TGTGCCAGCAGTTACCGAACGGCGAACACTGAAGCTTTCTTT,CASSYRTANTEAFF
TRBV28,.,TRBJ1-2,.,TGTGCCAGCAGTCGATTACCCGGGACGACGGCCGATGGCTACACCTTC,CASSRLPGTTADGYTF
TRBV6-6,.,TRBJ1-6,.,TGTGCCAGCAGGAGCGACGGGTACTATAATTCACCCCTCCACTTT,CASRSDGYYNSPLHF
TRBV27,.,TRBJ1-1,.,TGTGCCAGCAGGCCAACAGGGTTGAACACTGAAGCTTTCTTT,CASRPTGLNTEAFF
TRBV13,.,TRBJ2-7,TRBD1,TGTGCCAGCAGCTTAGGAGGGGGCATCGTCTACGAGCAGTACTTC,CASSLGGGIVYEQYF
TRBV28,.,TRBJ2-7,.,TGTGCCAGCAGTTTAGGGACCCGAGAAGTCTACGAGCAGTACTTC,CASSLGTREVYEQYF
TRBV19,.,TRBJ2-5,TRBD2,TGTGCCAGTAGTACCGGGACTAGTGACTTAGAGACCCAGTACTTC,CASSTGTSDLETQYF
TRBV28,.,TRBJ2-1,TRBD2,TGTGCCAGCAGTCAAAGCGGGAGGATGAATGAGCAGTTCTTC,CASSQSGRMNEQFF